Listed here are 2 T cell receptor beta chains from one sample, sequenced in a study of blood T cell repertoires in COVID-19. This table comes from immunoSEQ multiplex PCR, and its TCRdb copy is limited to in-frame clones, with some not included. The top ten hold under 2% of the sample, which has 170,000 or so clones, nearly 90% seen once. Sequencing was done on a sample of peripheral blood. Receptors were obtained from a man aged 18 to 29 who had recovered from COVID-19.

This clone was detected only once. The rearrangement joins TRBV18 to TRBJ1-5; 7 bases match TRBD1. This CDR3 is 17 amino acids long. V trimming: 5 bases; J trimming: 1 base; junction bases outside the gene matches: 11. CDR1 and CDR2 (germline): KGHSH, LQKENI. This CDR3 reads CASSAFPGQRSNQPQHF. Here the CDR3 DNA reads TGTGCCAGCTCAGCCTTCCCGGGACAGAGGAGCAATCAGCCCCAGCATTTT.

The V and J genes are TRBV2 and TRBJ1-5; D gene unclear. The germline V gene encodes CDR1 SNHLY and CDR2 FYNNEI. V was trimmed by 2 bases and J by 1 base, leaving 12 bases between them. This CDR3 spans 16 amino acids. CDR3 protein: CASSEMGVRSNQPQHF. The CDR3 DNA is TGTGCCAGCAGTGAAATGGGAGTTCGGAGCAATCAGCCCCAGCATTTT.